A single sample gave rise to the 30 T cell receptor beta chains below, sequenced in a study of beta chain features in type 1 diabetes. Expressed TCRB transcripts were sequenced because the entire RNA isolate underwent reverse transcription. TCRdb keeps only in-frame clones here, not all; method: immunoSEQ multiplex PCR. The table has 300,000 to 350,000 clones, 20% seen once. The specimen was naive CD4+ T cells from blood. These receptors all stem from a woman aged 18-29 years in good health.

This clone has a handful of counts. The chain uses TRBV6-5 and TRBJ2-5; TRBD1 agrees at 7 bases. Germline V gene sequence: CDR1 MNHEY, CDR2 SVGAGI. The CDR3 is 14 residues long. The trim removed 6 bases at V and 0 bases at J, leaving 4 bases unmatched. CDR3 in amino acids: CASSPQGNQETQYF. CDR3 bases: TGTGCCAGCAGCCCACAGGGGAACCAAGAGACCCAGTACTTC.

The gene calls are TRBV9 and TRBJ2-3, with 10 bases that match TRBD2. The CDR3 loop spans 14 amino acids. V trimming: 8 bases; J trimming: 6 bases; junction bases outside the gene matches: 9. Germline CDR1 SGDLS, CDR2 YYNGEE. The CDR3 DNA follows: TGTGCCAGTAAGAGCAGCGGGAGGGATGATACGCAGTATTTT. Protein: CASKSSGRDDTQYF.

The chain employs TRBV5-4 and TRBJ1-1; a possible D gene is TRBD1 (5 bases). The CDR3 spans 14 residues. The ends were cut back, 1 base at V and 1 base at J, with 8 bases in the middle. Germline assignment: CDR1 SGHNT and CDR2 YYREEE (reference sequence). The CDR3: CASSLTTGNTEAFF. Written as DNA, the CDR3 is TGTGCCAGCAGCTTGACAACAGGGAACACTGAAGCTTTCTTT.

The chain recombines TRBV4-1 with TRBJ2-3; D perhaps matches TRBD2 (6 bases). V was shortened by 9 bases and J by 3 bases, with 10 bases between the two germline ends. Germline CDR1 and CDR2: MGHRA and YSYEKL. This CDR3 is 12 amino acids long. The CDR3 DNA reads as TGCGCCAGTAGGGACTTAACAGATACGCAGTATTTT. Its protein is CASRDLTDTQYF.

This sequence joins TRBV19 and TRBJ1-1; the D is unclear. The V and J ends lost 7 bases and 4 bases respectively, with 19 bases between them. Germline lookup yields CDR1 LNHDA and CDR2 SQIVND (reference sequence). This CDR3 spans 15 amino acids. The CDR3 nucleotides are TGTGCCAGTACCCTCAGCCCGACAATTATCACTGAAGCTTTCTTT. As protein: CASTLSPTIITEAFF. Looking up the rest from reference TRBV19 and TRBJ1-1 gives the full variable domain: DGGITQSPKYLFRKEGQNVTLSCEQNLNHDAMYWYRQDPGQGLRLIYYSQIVNDFQKGDIAEGYSVSREKKESFPLTVTSAQKNPTAFYLCASTLSPTIITEAFFGQGTRLTVV.

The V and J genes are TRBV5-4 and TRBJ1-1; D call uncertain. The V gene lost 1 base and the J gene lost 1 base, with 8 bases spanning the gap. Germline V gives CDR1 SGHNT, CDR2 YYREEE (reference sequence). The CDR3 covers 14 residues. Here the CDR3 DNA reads TGTGCCAGCAGCTTGAAGTCAGGGAACACTGAAGCTTTCTTT. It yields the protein CASSLKSGNTEAFF.

The CDR3 coding sequence is TGTGCCAGCTGCGGGGAGGGCGAGACCCAGTACTTC. The encoded protein is CASCGEGETQYF. The chain recombines TRBV2 with TRBJ2-5, with TRBD2 identical over 7 bases. This CDR3 has 12 residues. After removal of 8 bases from V and 5 bases from J, the junction contained 5 bases not matched to a gene. Germline CDR1 and CDR2: SNHLY and FYNNEI. The full variable domain, in which reference TRBV2 and TRBJ2-5 provide the parts outside the CDR3, is EPEVTQTPSHQVTQMGQEVILRCVPISNHLYFYWYRQILGQKVEFLVSFYNNEISEKSEIFDDQFSVERPDGSNFTLKIRSTKLEDSAMYFCASCGEGETQYFGPGTRLLVL.

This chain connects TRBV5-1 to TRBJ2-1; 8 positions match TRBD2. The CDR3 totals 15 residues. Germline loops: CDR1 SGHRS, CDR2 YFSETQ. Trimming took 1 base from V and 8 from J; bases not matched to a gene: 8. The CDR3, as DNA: TGCGCCAGCAGCTTGTACGCGGGGGGCGTAGATGAGCAGTTCTTC. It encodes CASSLYAGGVDEQFF.

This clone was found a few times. CDR3 amino acids: CASSQGFGGSYGYTF. As DNA, the CDR3 is TGTGCCAGCAGCCAAGGCTTTGGAGGGAGCTATGGCTACACCTTC. This sequence joins TRBV7-3 and TRBJ1-2; D gene unclear. V lost 5 bases and J 4 bases, leaving 17 bases between the germline ends. This CDR3 has 15 residues. Per the germline V gene, CDR1 is SGHTA and CDR2 is FQGTGA. Based on the CDR3 plus reference TRBV7-3 and TRBJ1-2, the full variable domain is GAGVSQTPSNKVTEKGKYVELRCDPISGHTALYWYRQSLGQGPEFLIYFQGTGAADDSGLPNDRFFAVRPEGSVSTLKIQRTERGDSAVYLCASSQGFGGSYGYTFGSGTRLTVV.

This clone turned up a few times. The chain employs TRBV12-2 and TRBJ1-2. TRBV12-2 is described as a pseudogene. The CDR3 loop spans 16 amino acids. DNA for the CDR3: TGTGCAAGTCGCTCCCCGGTGAACTCGTCCTACTATGGCTACACCTTC. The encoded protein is CASRSPVNSSYYGYTF.

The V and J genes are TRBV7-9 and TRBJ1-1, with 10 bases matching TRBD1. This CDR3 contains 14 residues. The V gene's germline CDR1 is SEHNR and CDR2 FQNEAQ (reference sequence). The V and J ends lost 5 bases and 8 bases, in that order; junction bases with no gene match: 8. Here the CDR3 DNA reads TGTGCCAGCAGCCTTTTTGGGACAGGGGAGGAAGCTTTCTTT. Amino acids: CASSLFGTGEEAFF.

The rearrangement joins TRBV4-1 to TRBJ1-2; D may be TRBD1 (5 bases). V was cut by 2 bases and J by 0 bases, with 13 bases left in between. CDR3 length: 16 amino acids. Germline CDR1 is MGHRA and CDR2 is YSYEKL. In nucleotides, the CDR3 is TGCGCCAGCAGCCAACGACAGACCACTACTAACTATGGCTACACCTTC. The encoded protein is CASSQRQTTTNYGYTF.

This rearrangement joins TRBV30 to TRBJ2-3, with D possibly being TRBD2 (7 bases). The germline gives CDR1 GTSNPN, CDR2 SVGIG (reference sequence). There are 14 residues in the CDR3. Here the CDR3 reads CAVIGGLETDTQYF. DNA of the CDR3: TGTGCTGTCATCGGGGGGCTAGAAACAGATACGCAGTATTTT.

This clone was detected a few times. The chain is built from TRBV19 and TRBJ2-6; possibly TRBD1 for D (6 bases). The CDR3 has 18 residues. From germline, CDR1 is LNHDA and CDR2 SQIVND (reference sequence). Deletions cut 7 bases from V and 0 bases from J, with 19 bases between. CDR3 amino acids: CASTMDSPYSSGANVLTF. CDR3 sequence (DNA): TGTGCCAGTACCATGGACAGCCCATATAGCTCTGGGGCCAACGTCCTGACTTTC.

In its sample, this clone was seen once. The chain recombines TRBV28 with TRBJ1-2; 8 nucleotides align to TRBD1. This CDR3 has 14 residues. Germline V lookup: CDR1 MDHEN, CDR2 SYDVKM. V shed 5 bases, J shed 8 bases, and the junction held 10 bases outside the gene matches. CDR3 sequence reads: CASSPGQGWGGYTF. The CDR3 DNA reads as TGTGCCAGCAGTCCCGGACAGGGCTGGGGAGGCTACACCTTC.

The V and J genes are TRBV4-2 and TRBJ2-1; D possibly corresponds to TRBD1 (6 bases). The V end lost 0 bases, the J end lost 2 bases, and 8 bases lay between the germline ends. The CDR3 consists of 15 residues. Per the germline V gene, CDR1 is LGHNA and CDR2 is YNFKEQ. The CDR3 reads CASSQDWDTYNEQFF. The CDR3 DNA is TGTGCCAGCAGCCAAGACTGGGACACCTACAATGAGCAGTTCTTC.

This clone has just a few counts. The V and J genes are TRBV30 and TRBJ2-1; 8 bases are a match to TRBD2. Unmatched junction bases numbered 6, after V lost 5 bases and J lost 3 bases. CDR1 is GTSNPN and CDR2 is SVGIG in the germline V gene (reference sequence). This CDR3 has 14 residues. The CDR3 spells CAWVGTSDYNEQFF. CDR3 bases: TGTGCCTGGGTAGGGACTAGTGACTACAATGAGCAGTTCTTC.

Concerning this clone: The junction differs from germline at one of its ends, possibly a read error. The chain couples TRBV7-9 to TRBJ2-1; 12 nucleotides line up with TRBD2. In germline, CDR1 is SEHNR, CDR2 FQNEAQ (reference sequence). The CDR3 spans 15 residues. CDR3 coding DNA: TGTTCCAGCAGCCCGACTAGCGGGGGCTACAATGAGCAGTTCTTC. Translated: CSSSPTSGGYNEQFF.

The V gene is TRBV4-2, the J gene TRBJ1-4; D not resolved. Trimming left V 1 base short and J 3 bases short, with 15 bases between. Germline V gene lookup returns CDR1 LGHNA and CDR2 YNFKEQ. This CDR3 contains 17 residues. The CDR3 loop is CASSQVSLRRANEKLFF. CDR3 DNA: TGTGCCAGCAGCCAAGTCTCCCTACGACGGGCTAATGAAAAACTGTTTTTT.

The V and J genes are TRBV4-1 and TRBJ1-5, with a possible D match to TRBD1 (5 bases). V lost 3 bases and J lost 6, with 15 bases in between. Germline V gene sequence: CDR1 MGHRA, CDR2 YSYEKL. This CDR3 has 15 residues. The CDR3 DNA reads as TGCGCCAGCAGCCAGGGGTGGGGGGGAGGTCAGCCCCAGCATTTT. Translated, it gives CASSQGWGGGQPQHF.

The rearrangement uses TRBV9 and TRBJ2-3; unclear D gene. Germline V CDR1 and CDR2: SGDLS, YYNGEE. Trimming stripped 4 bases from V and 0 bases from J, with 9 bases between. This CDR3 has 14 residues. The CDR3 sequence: CASSTDTSTDTQYF. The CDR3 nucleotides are TGTGCCAGCAGCACCGATACTAGCACAGATACGCAGTATTTT.

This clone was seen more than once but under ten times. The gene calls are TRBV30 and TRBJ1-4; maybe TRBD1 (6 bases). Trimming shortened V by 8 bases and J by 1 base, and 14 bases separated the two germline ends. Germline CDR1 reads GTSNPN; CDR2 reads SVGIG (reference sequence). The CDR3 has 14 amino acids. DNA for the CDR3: TGTGCCAGCACCCTAGGGGGAACTAATGAAAAACTGTTTTTT. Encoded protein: CASTLGGTNEKLFF. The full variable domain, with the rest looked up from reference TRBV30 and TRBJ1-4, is SQTIHQWPATLVQPVGSPLSLECTVEGTSNPNLYWYRQAAGRGLQLLFYSVGIGQISSEVPQNLSASRPQDRQFILSSKKLLLSDSGFYLCASTLGGTNEKLFFGSGTQLSVL.

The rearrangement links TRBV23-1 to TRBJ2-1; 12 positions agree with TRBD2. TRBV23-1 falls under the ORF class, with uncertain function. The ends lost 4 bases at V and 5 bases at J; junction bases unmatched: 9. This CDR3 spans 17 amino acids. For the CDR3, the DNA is TGCGCCAGCAGTCGCTTTCGACTAGCGGGAGATAACAATGAGCAGTTCTTC. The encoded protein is CASSRFRLAGDNNEQFF.

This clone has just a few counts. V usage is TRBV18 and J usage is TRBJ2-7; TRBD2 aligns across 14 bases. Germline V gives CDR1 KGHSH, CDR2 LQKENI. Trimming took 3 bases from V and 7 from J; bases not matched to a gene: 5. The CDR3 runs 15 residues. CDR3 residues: CASSPPGTSGSEQYF. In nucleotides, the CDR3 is TGTGCCAGCTCACCTCCCGGGACTAGCGGGAGTGAGCAGTACTTC.

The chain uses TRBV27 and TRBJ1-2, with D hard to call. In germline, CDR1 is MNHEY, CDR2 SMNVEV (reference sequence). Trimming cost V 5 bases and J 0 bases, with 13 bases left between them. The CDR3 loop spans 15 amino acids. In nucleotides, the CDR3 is TGTGCCAGCAGTACCTACCGGGAACCTAACTATGGCTACACCTTC. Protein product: CASSTYREPNYGYTF.

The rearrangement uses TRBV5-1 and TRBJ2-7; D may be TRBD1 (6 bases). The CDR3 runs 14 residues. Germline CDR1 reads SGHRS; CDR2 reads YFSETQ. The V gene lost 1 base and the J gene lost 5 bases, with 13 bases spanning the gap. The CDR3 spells CASSLQFSGDEQYF. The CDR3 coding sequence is TGCGCCAGCAGCTTGCAGTTTTCAGGGGACGAGCAGTACTTC.

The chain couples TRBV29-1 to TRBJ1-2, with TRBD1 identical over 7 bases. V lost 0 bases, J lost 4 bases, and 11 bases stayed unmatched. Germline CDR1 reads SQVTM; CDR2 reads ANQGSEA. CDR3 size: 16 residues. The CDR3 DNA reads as TGCAGCGTTGAAGACCCGGGACGGCCAGGGGGCTATGGCTACACCTTC. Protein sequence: CSVEDPGRPGGYGYTF.

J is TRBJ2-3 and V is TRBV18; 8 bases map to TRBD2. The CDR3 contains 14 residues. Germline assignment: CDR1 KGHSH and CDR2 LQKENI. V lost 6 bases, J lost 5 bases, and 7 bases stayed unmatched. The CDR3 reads CASSIGGAGDTQYF. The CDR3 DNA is TGTGCCAGCTCCATCGGGGGGGCCGGAGATACGCAGTATTTT.

The chain's CDR3 is CASSVTGGRTEAFF. The CDR3, as DNA: TGTGCCAGCAGTGTTACAGGGGGACGCACTGAAGCTTTCTTT. The J gene is TRBJ1-1, the V gene TRBV7-2, with 8 bases matching TRBD1. The CDR3 runs 14 residues. The junction had 7 bases not matched to a gene; V was cut back by 6 bases and J by 4 bases. From germline, CDR1 is SGHTA and CDR2 FQGNSA.

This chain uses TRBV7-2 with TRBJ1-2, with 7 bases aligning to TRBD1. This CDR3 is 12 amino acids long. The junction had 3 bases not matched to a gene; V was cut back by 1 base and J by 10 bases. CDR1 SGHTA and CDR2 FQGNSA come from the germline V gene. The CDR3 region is CASSLDTGDYTF. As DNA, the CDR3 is TGTGCCAGCAGCTTAGACACAGGGGACTACACCTTC.